The text below deals with one T cell receptor (beta chain). No antigen is known for it. This sample is drawn from a study of T cell responses to AZD1222 COVID-19 vaccine. Overall study results and limits: White British ancestry dominated among donors, who included more females, and clonal diversity was possibly underestimated. Targets within unmutated variant regions were reportedly found for nearly half of spike-specific TCRs. Vaccination with two AZD1222 doses was followed by a rise in Spike-specific TCR breadth and depth.

Sequencing was performed with immunoSEQ multiplex PCR; in TCRdb, only in-frame clones are kept and a portion is missing. Of about 210,000 clones in the sample, about 92% are singletons; the top ten hold 1% to 1.5%. The CDR3 spans 16 residues. This receptor was identified in an adult in good health. This chain links TRBV21-1 with TRBJ1-1; the listed D gene, TRBD1, was not tested against the DNA. TRBV21-1 is given as a pseudogene. This material consisted of peripheral blood, taken on day 0 of AZD1222 vaccination. The CDR3 loop reads CASSTRGQGRRTEAFF. CDR3 DNA: TGTGCCAGCAGCACCCGGGGACAGGGAAGGCGAACTGAAGCTTTCTTT.